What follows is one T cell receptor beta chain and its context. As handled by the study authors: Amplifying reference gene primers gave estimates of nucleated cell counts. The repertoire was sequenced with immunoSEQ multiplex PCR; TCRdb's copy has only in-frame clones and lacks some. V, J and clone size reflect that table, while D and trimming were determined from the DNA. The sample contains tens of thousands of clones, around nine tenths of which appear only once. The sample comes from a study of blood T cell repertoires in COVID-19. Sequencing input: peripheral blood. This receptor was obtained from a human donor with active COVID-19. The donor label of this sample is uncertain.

The CDR3 DNA is TGTGCCAGCAGCTTAAGACAGACCTCCTACAATGAGCAGTTCTTC. It specifies CASSLRQTSYNEQFF. The chain has TRBV11-2 and TRBJ2-1; TRBD1 is a possible D gene (5 bases). CDR1 SGHAT and CDR2 FQNNGV come from the germline V gene. The CDR3 runs 15 residues. V lost 2 bases to trimming and J lost 0 bases, with 8 bases between them.